The 31 T cell receptor beta chains in this list originate from one sample, sequenced in a study of blood T cells in healthy people across ages. The authors ran a second PCR of about 6 to 11 cycles using a sample-barcoded 5' primer and a J-beta primer mix. Via MiXCR, TCRdb re-called the 5' RACE reads, giving one row per CDR3 protein. Of approximately 800,000 distinct CDR3 sequences detected, about 53% appear once; the ten largest clones hold roughly 40%. The sample comprised blood. The source is a man of 80 years or more in good health.

The chain uses TRBV2 and TRBJ2-1; a weak D match, TRBD2 (6 bases). From germline, CDR1 is SNHLY and CDR2 FYNNEI. Trimming cost V 6 bases and J 8 bases, with 20 bases left between them. The CDR3 runs 15 residues. CDR3 region: CASRKLAAQVDEQFF. CDR3 DNA: TGTGCCAGCAGGAAACTAGCCGCACAAGTCGATGAGCAGTTCTTC.

This chain connects TRBV6-1 to TRBJ2-7; 10 positions agree with TRBD2. The CDR3 runs to 13 residues. Unmatched junction bases numbered 2, after V lost 8 bases and J lost 1 base. The germline V gene encodes CDR1 MNHNS and CDR2 SASEGT. The CDR3 region is CASGTSVSYEQYF. The CDR3 DNA reads as TGTGCCAGCGGGACTAGCGTTTCCTACGAGCAGTACTTC.

This clonotype was observed a few times. The V and J genes are TRBV7-7 and TRBJ2-7; D gene ambiguous. The germline V and J ends were trimmed by 1 base and 0 bases, with 7 bases remaining between them. CDR3 size: 14 residues. CDR1 is SSHAT and CDR2 is FNYEAQ in the germline V gene (reference sequence). The DNA for the CDR3 is TGTGCCAGCAGCTTAGGACCTAACTCCTACGAGCAGTACTTC. It translates to CASSLGPNSYEQYF.

This chain joins TRBV12-3 or TRBV12-4 and TRBJ2-1; D ambiguous. The germline V and J ends were trimmed by 5 bases and 8 bases, with 13 bases remaining between them. The length of the CDR3 is 13 residues. The CDR3 DNA sequence: TGTGCCAGCAGTCCACCCCGATGGGATGAGCAGTTCTTC. The encoded protein is CASSPPRWDEQFF.

This clonotype has more than one count but fewer than ten. The V gene is TRBV5-1, the J gene TRBJ1-1; 12 bases map to TRBD1. The V gene end was trimmed by 3 bases and the J gene end by 6 bases; junction bases not matched to a gene: 3. The CDR3 loop spans 14 amino acids. Germline V CDR1 and CDR2: SGHRS, YFSETQ. The CDR3 DNA reads as TGCGCCAGCAGCTGGGACAGGGGGCGATCTGAAGCTTTCTTT. Translating gives CASSWDRGRSEAFF. The full variable domain, its missing parts supplied by reference TRBV5-1 and TRBJ1-1, is KAGVTQTPRYLIKTRGQQVTLSCSPISGHRSVSWYQQTPGQGLQFLFEYFSETQRNKGNFPGRFSGRQFSNSRSEMNVSTLELGDSALYLCASSWDRGRSEAFFGQGTRLTVV.

There are a few counts of this clonotype. V gene TRBV7-2 combines with J gene TRBJ2-1, with D unresolved. This CDR3 is built from 12 residues. V was cut by 4 bases and J by 9 bases, with 10 bases left in between. The germline V gene has CDR1 SGHTA and CDR2 FQGNSA. As DNA, the CDR3 is TGTGCCAGCAGCTATCAAGTAGGTGAGCAGTTCTTC. It codes for CASSYQVGEQFF. The full variable domain, with the rest looked up from reference TRBV7-2 and TRBJ2-1, is GAGVSQSPSNKVTEKGKDVELRCDPISGHTALYWYRQSLGQGLEFLIYFQGNSAPDKSGLPSDRFSAERTGGSVSTLTIQRTQQEDSAVYLCASSYQVGEQFFGPGTRLTVL.

The rearrangement uses TRBV11-2 and TRBJ2-1, with 10 nucleotides matching TRBD2. Germline V CDR1 and CDR2: SGHAT, FQNNGV. This CDR3 spans 15 amino acids. V was pared by 5 bases and J by 9 bases, with 10 bases of the junction left unmatched. The CDR3 bases are TGTGCCAGCAGCCTAAAAGCGGGAGGGCTTGGTGAGCAGTTCTTC. Translated, it gives CASSLKAGGLGEQFF. The variable domain in full, with the rest retrieved from reference TRBV11-2 and TRBJ2-1, is EAGVAQSPRYKIIEKRQSVAFWCNPISGHATLYWYQQILGQGPKLLIQFQNNGVVDDSQLPKDRFSAERLKGVDSTLKIQPAKLEDSAVYLCASSLKAGGLGEQFFGPGTRLTVL.

This sequence joins TRBV7-9 and TRBJ2-7; tentatively, D is TRBD1 (6 bases). The CDR3 has 15 residues. The V gene's germline CDR1 is SEHNR and CDR2 FQNEAQ (reference sequence). V lost 5 bases and J lost 2, with 16 bases in between. CDR3 amino acids: CASSSTGTLAYEQYF. The CDR3 coding sequence is TGTGCCAGCAGCAGCACCGGGACACTAGCCTACGAGCAGTACTTC. Together with reference TRBV7-9 and TRBJ2-7, the CDR3 gives the full variable domain: DTGVSQNPRHKITKRGQNVTFRCDPISEHNRLYWYRQTLGQGPEFLTYFQNEAQLEKSRLLSDRFSAERPKGSFSTLEIQRTEQGDSAMYLCASSSTGTLAYEQYFGPGTRLTVT.

The J gene is TRBJ2-3, the V gene TRBV25-1, with D maybe TRBD1 (5 bases). CDR3 length equals 16 residues. Trimming cost V 8 bases and J 14 bases, with 32 bases left between them. Germline CDR1 MGHDK, CDR2 SYGVNS. The CDR3 reads CASVELSRVEHRYAYF. Written as DNA, the CDR3 is TGTGCCAGCGTGGAGTTGAGCAGGGTGGAACATAGATACGCGTATTTT.

The J gene is TRBJ1-5, the V gene TRBV7-2, with D hard to call. Germline V gives CDR1 SGHTA, CDR2 FQGNSA. The length of the CDR3 is 14 residues. V was clipped by 1 base and J by 7 bases, with 11 bases between them. The CDR3 protein is CASSLGGVSQPQHF. CDR3 sequence (DNA): TGTGCCAGCAGCTTAGGGGGAGTATCCCAGCCCCAGCATTTT.

The rearrangement links TRBV30 to TRBJ2-3; 9 nucleotides agree with TRBD1. This CDR3 has 14 amino acids. The ends lost 5 bases at V and 14 bases at J; junction bases unmatched: 17. Per the germline V gene, CDR1 is GTSNPN and CDR2 is SVGIG (reference sequence). The CDR3: CAWDTGQGDRYAYF. CDR3 nucleotide sequence: TGTGCCTGGGATACGGGACAGGGAGACAGATACGCGTATTTT.

The genes are TRBV6-1 and TRBJ2-3; tentative D call: TRBD1 (5 bases). CDR1 MNHNS and CDR2 SASEGT come from the germline V gene. The CDR3 has 14 amino acids. The germline V and J ends were trimmed by 2 bases and 14 bases, with 20 bases remaining between them. This CDR3 reads CASSEYRQGGYAYF. DNA for the CDR3: TGTGCCAGCAGTGAATACCGGCAGGGTGGATACGCGTATTTT.

This clonotype has just a few counts. This chain connects TRBV10-3 to TRBJ2-1; D not certain. Trimming cost V 2 bases and J 8 bases, with 4 bases left between them. Germline CDR1 ENHRY, CDR2 SYGVKD. The CDR3 consists of 11 residues. The CDR3 loop reads CAISEGDEQFF. The DNA for the CDR3 is TGTGCCATCAGTGAGGGGGATGAGCAGTTCTTC.

The rearrangement joins TRBV4-1 to TRBJ2-3; D might be TRBD2 (6 bases). This CDR3 is 17 amino acids long. The V and J ends lost 3 bases and 4 bases respectively, with 20 bases between them. The germline gives CDR1 MGHRA, CDR2 YSYEKL. The CDR3 is CASSHLGREKVADTQYF. CDR3 nucleotide sequence: TGCGCCAGCAGCCACCTGGGCCGGGAGAAGGTCGCAGATACGCAGTATTTT.

The gene calls are TRBV11-2 and TRBJ1-1; possibly TRBD1 for D (5 bases). CDR1 SGHAT and CDR2 FQNNGV come from the germline V gene. The CDR3 loop spans 12 amino acids. Trimming shortened V by 4 bases and J by 8 bases, and 11 bases separated the two germline ends. The CDR3 DNA reads as TGTGCCAGCAGCTCGGGACGGAACGAAGCTTTCTTT. It yields the protein CASSSGRNEAFF. The full variable domain, rest sourced from reference TRBV11-2 and TRBJ1-1, is EAGVAQSPRYKIIEKRQSVAFWCNPISGHATLYWYQQILGQGPKLLIQFQNNGVVDDSQLPKDRFSAERLKGVDSTLKIQPAKLEDSAVYLCASSSGRNEAFFGQGTRLTVV.

The J gene is TRBJ1-6, the V gene TRBV6-2 or TRBV6-3, with D maybe TRBD1 (6 bases). The CDR3 contains 16 residues. The V gene lost 6 bases and the J gene lost 13 bases, with 25 bases spanning the gap. The germline V gene encodes CDR1 MNHEY and CDR2 SVGEGT. In DNA, the CDR3 is TGTGCCAGCAGGCCCCCTAGGCGTGGCGGAGGGGGTCCCCTCCACTTT. Amino acids: CASRPPRRGGGGPLHF.

This sequence joins TRBV6-2 or TRBV6-3 and TRBJ1-1; TRBD1 might be the D (5 bases). The V gene's germline CDR1 is MNHEY and CDR2 SVGEGT. This CDR3 is 15 amino acids long. The V end lost 0 bases, the J end lost 3 bases, and 11 bases lay between the germline ends. The CDR3 DNA reads as TGTGCCAGCAGTTACTCTCCAGGGCGGCACACTGAAGCTTTCTTT. Translating gives CASSYSPGRHTEAFF.

The gene calls are TRBV7-9 and TRBJ2-3; no definite D call. Per germline, CDR1 SEHNR and CDR2 FQNEAQ (reference sequence). CDR3 size: 16 residues. V was pared by 7 bases and J by 0 bases, with 17 bases between. CDR3 bases: TGTGCCAGCACTCTGGATCGGGTGACTAGCACAGATACGCAGTATTTT. This gives the protein CASTLDRVTSTDTQYF. The full variable domain, with the rest looked up from reference TRBV7-9 and TRBJ2-3, is DTGVSQNPRHKITKRGQNVTFRCDPISEHNRLYWYRQTLGQGPEFLTYFQNEAQLEKSRLLSDRFSAERPKGSFSTLEIQRTEQGDSAMYLCASTLDRVTSTDTQYFGPGTRLTVL.

The chain uses TRBV18 and TRBJ2-5; D uncertain. V lost 3 bases and J 0 bases, leaving 14 bases between the germline ends. Per the germline V gene, CDR1 is KGHSH and CDR2 is LQKENI. This CDR3 region has 16 residues. The CDR3 DNA reads as TGTGCCAGCTCACCCGCGGTGTCGATAGACCAAGAGACCCAGTACTTC. It yields the protein CASSPAVSIDQETQYF.

The sample holds a few counts of this clonotype. The genes are TRBV2 and TRBJ2-3; possibly TRBD1 for D (6 bases). The germline V gene has CDR1 SNHLY and CDR2 FYNNEI. Trimming removed 7 bases at V and 4 bases at J, with 15 bases between. This CDR3 spans 14 amino acids. The CDR3 DNA reads as TGTGCCAGCACTTACAGACAGGTCCCAGATACGCAGTATTTT. This sequence encodes CASTYRQVPDTQYF. Filled out from reference TRBV2 and TRBJ2-3, the complete variable domain reads EPEVTQTPSHQVTQMGQEVILRCVPISNHLYFYWYRQILGQKVEFLVSFYNNEISEKSEIFDDQFSVERPDGSNFTLKIRSTKLEDSAMYFCASTYRQVPDTQYFGPGTRLTVL.

This clonotype was detected a few times. V usage is TRBV29-1 and J usage is TRBJ2-7; D may be TRBD2 (5 bases). The V and J ends lost 4 bases and 5 bases respectively, with 9 bases between them. Germline-derived CDR1 and CDR2 are SQVTM and ANQGSEA. The CDR3 extends over 11 amino acids. CDR3 residues: CSVGAGDEQYF. The CDR3 coding sequence is TGCAGCGTTGGGGCGGGCGACGAGCAGTACTTC.

The V gene is TRBV7-2, the J gene TRBJ2-2; D is undetermined. The germline V gene has CDR1 SGHTA and CDR2 FQGNSA. Between the trimmed V and J ends, which lost 1 base and 8 bases, there was a span of 8 bases. There are 13 residues in the CDR3. The CDR3 coding sequence is TGTGCCAGCAGCTTAGGAGCAACTGGGGAGCTGTTTTTT. Translation gives CASSLGATGELFF.

This clonotype has just a few counts. The chain recombines TRBV6-6 with TRBJ2-7; TRBD2 agrees at 7 bases. J gave up 12 bases and V 2 bases, and 4 bases lay outside the gene matches. There are 11 residues in the CDR3. Germline V gene data show CDR1 as MNHNY and CDR2 as SVGAGI (reference sequence). CDR3 coding DNA: TGTGCCAGCAGTTACGGATCGGGAGGGTACTTC. Amino acid sequence: CASSYGSGGYF.

V usage is TRBV29-1 and J usage is TRBJ1-2; D is unclear. The CDR3 spans 13 residues. Germline V gene sequence: CDR1 SQVTM, CDR2 ANQGSEA. V lost 2 bases to trimming and J lost 4 bases, with 11 bases between them. The CDR3 sequence: CSVEQLVSYGYTF. CDR3 DNA sequence: TGCAGCGTTGAACAACTCGTTAGCTATGGCTACACCTTC.

The V and J genes are TRBV29-1 and TRBJ1-1; D not certain. In germline, CDR1 is SQVTM, CDR2 ANQGSEA. There are 11 residues in the CDR3. With 6 bases removed from V and 1 base from J, the gap between germline ends came to 6 bases. The CDR3 DNA reads as TGCAGCGTCCTGAAGAACACTGAAGCTTTCTTT. Encoded protein: CSVLKNTEAFF.

This clonotype was seen a few times. The chain couples TRBV28 to TRBJ2-5, with 9 bases that match TRBD2. This CDR3 has 15 residues. The germline CDR1 and CDR2 sequences are MDHEN and SYDVKM. Trimming at V came to 4 bases and at J to 4 bases, leaving 7 bases not matched to a gene. The CDR3 protein is CASSSLAGAGETQYF. CDR3 bases: TGTGCCAGCAGTTCGTTAGCGGGAGCAGGAGAGACCCAGTACTTC.

V is TRBV20-1 and J is TRBJ2-5; 9 positions match TRBD1. The CDR3 is 13 residues long. Germline V gene lookup returns CDR1 DFQATT and CDR2 SNEGSKA (reference sequence). The CDR3 DNA reads TGCAGGGCCGCCGGGACAGGGCAAGAGACCCAGTACTTC. Amino acid sequence: CRAAGTGQETQYF.

The rearrangement uses TRBV7-3 and TRBJ2-1; TRBD2 might be the D (7 bases). The CDR3 contains 16 residues. With 2 bases removed from V and 8 bases from J, the gap between germline ends came to 19 bases. The germline V gene has CDR1 SGHTA and CDR2 FQGTGA. The CDR3 bases are TGTGCCAGCAGCTTACGGAGGGGGGGTTCCTCGGATGAGCAGTTCTTC. Its translation: CASSLRRGGSSDEQFF.

The chain uses TRBV11-2 and TRBJ2-2; D remains ambiguous. Looked up from germline, CDR1 is SGHAT and CDR2 is FQNNGV. Trimming shortened V by 1 base and J by 3 bases, and 6 bases separated the two germline ends. The CDR3 loop spans 14 amino acids. CDR3: CASSLVGYTGELFF. DNA for the CDR3: TGTGCCAGCAGCTTAGTCGGTTACACCGGGGAGCTGTTTTTT.

About this clonotype: Germline and junction disagree at one end, which may indicate a read error. This CDR3 reads CASSPQGPVYNGQFF. In nucleotides, the CDR3 is TGTGCCAGCAGCCCTCAGGGACCCGTTTACAATGGGCAGTTCTTC. This sequence joins TRBV7-9 and TRBJ2-1; D may correspond to TRBD1 or TRBD2 (5 bases each). This CDR3 is built from 15 residues. Germline assignment: CDR1 SEHNR and CDR2 FQNEAQ (reference sequence).

CDR3 nucleotide sequence: TGTGCCAGCAGCCCCGGAGGGAGCGCGCTCTTCTCCTACGAGCAGTACTTC. Its protein product is CASSPGGSALFSYEQYF. The V call is TRBV3-1, the J call TRBJ2-7; TRBD2 is a possible D gene (6 bases). The CDR3 is 17 residues long. V shed 4 bases and J shed 0 bases, with 19 bases lying between them. From germline, CDR1 is LGHDT and CDR2 YNNKEL (reference sequence).